One and the same sample provided the 23 T cell receptor beta chains below, sequenced in a study of T cells in Graves' hyperthyroidism and ophthalmopathy (dated by TCRdb to about 2019). The library was produced with multiplex PCR. This sample was sequenced with an Illumina HiSeq 2000. The TCR beta CDR3 regions were amplified from the RNA transcripts. For the first round of RT-PCR on the TCR CDR3, the HTBI primer set was used together with the Qiagen OneStep RT-PCR kit. TCRdb reprocessed the public reads (quality trimming at Q25 with fastp, clone calling with MiXCR) and kept in-frame beta chains. Every distinct CDR3 protein forms one entry, paired with its most common genes and DNA. Counted in this sample were over 350,000 distinct CDR3 sequences; roughly 20% of them appeared once. The ten largest clones add up to 40% of the sample. What was sequenced was blood. Every receptor here comes from a man aged 18 to 35 with Graves' ophthalmopathy.

On this clonotype: A single base separates this from a much larger clone, so it may be a read error. The J gene is TRBJ2-5, the V gene TRBV7-9; 7 bases align to TRBD1. This CDR3 has 15 amino acids. Germline V CDR1 and CDR2: SEHNR, FQNEAQ (reference sequence). Here the CDR3 DNA reads TGTGCCAGCAGCACCGAAACAGGGGTGTGGGAGACCCGGTACTTC. This codes for CASSTETGVWETRYF.

Only a few counts were recorded for this clonotype. The rearrangement uses TRBV6-1 and TRBJ1-2; TRBD1 matches 7 bases. With 5 bases clipped from V and 3 bases from J, the junction kept 9 bases outside the gene matches. The CDR3 consists of 15 residues. The germline gives CDR1 MNHNS, CDR2 SASEGT. CDR3 sequence reads: CASSSLAGGDYGYTF. Written as DNA, the CDR3 is TGTGCCAGCAGTTCCCTCGCAGGGGGGGACTATGGCTACACCTTC.

V usage is TRBV12-5 and J usage is TRBJ1-6; D unresolved. In germline, CDR1 is LGHNT, CDR2 FRNRAP. V lost 9 bases, J lost 2 bases, and 14 bases lay in between. This CDR3 is 15 amino acids long. The CDR3 sequence: CASPSSGPYNSPLHF. CDR3 coding DNA: TGTGCTAGCCCTTCGTCCGGGCCCTATAATTCACCCCTCCACTTT.

Ten or more counts support this clonotype. The chain uses TRBV5-5 and TRBJ1-5; 10 bases fit TRBD1. The CDR3 runs to 15 residues. Looked up from germline, CDR1 is SGHKS and CDR2 is YYEKEE (reference sequence). Trimming cost V 3 bases and J 3 bases; bases outside gene matches: 3. CDR3 sequence (DNA): TGTGCCAGCAGCTGGGGACAGGGGACCAATCAGCCCCAGCATTTT. Encoded protein: CASSWGQGTNQPQHF.

In this sample, this clonotype turned up many times. CDR3 amino acids: CASLGTSLDEQYF. In DNA, the CDR3 is TGTGCCAGCCTCGGGACTAGCCTCGACGAGCAGTACTTC. This chain connects TRBV11-2 to TRBJ2-7, with 9 bases matching TRBD2. The length of the CDR3 is 13 residues. CDR1 and CDR2 (germline): SGHAT, FQNNGV. J gave up 5 bases and V 8 bases, and 7 bases lay outside the gene matches.

This clonotype occurred many times. Here the CDR3 DNA reads TGTGCCAGCAGTTTATACCCCGGGGAGGGCAATCAGCCCCAGCATTTT. Translating it yields CASSLYPGEGNQPQHF. The rearrangement uses TRBV28 and TRBJ1-5, with D unclear. CDR3 size: 16 residues. CDR1 and CDR2 from the germline V gene are MDHEN and SYDVKM. Trimming removed 1 base at V and 2 bases at J, with 12 bases between.

This clonotype has ten or more counts. V gene TRBV6-1 combines with J gene TRBJ2-1; 13 bases align to TRBD2. CDR3 length: 15 residues. V was clipped by 7 bases and J by 4 bases; unmatched bases: 4. CDR1 and CDR2 from the germline V gene are MNHNS and SASEGT. The CDR3 region is CASTKTSGGYNEQFF. CDR3 sequence (DNA): TGTGCCAGCACCAAGACTAGCGGGGGGTACAATGAGCAGTTCTTC.

The chain links TRBV7-9 to TRBJ2-2; possibly TRBD2 for D (6 bases). The CDR3 length is 14 residues. Germline V lookup: CDR1 SEHNR, CDR2 FQNEAQ (reference sequence). V lost 10 bases and J 7 bases, leaving 19 bases between the germline ends. CDR3 bases: TGTGCCAACATCCTAGCGAATGAGAACGGGGAGCTGTTTTTT. It yields the protein CANILANENGELFF.

In its sample, this clonotype was seen a few times. The chain carries TRBV9 and TRBJ2-1; TRBD2 matches 8 bases. Trimming took 3 bases from V and 8 from J; bases not matched to a gene: 4. The CDR3 sequence is 13 residues long. From germline, CDR1 is SGDLS and CDR2 YYNGEE. In DNA form, the CDR3 reads TGTGCCAGCAGCGCCGGGCGGGAGGATGAGCAGTTCTTC. Its protein is CASSAGREDEQFF.

In this sample, this clonotype turned up many times. This chain links TRBV4-1 with TRBJ1-1, with no clear D. V lost 4 bases to trimming and J lost 0 bases, with 18 bases between them. Germline-derived CDR1 and CDR2 are MGHRA and YSYEKL. This CDR3 contains 17 residues. The CDR3 DNA reads TGCGCCAGCAGCCCCGCGTCGACAACAGACCTGAACACTGAAGCTTTCTTT. It specifies CASSPASTTDLNTEAFF.

In its sample, this clonotype was seen many times. The rearrangement uses TRBV13 and TRBJ1-4; 8 positions match TRBD1. Losses at the gene ends were 5 bases for V and 8 bases for J; bases not matched to a gene: 10. Germline V gene data show CDR1 as PRHDT and CDR2 as FYEKMQ (reference sequence). This CDR3 is built from 15 residues. Written as DNA, the CDR3 is TGTGCCAGCAGCCTGAAGACAGGGGTTGGAGAAAAACTGTTTTTT. Amino acids: CASSLKTGVGEKLFF.

This chain links TRBV9 with TRBJ2-1; 7 bases agree with TRBD2. Per germline, CDR1 SGDLS and CDR2 YYNGEE. V was clipped by 0 bases and J by 9 bases; unmatched bases: 3. The CDR3 sequence is 13 residues long. The CDR3, as DNA: TGTGCCAGCAGCGTAGCTGGCGGGGGTGAGCAGTTCTTC. Protein: CASSVAGGGEQFF.

The chain carries TRBV10-3 and TRBJ1-5; perhaps TRBD1 as D (6 bases). Germline V CDR1 and CDR2: ENHRY, SYGVKD. CDR3 length equals 16 residues. V was shortened by 4 bases and J by 13 bases, with 26 bases between the two germline ends. CDR3 loop: CAISVASGGASDTQHF. The CDR3 DNA follows: TGTGCCATCAGTGTCGCTAGCGGGGGGGCTAGTGATACGCAGCATTTT.

With regard to this clonotype: This may be a read error, as it is one base from a much larger clone. The V gene is TRBV7-9, the J gene TRBJ1-6, with D unresolved. Germline values: CDR1 SEHNR, CDR2 FQNEAQ (reference sequence). This CDR3 contains 13 residues. The CDR3 is CACSASPNSPLHF. The CDR3 bases are TGTGCCTGCAGCGCGAGCCCCAATTCACCCCTCCACTTT. Using reference TRBV7-9 and TRBJ1-6 for the parts outside the CDR3, the full variable domain is DTGVSQNPRHKITKRGQNVTFRCDPISEHNRLYWYRQTLGQGPEFLTYFQNEAQLEKSRLLSDRFSAERPKGSFSTLEIQRTEQGDSAMYLCACSASPNSPLHFGNGTRLTVT.

This clonotype was recorded many times. The CDR3 DNA reads as TGTGCCAGCAGCCGATCCCCCACGGGACTAACATCCTACAATGAGCAGTTCTTC. It encodes CASSRSPTGLTSYNEQFF. This chain links TRBV3-1 with TRBJ2-1, with 7 bases aligning to TRBD2. CDR1 LGHDT and CDR2 YNNKEL come from the germline V gene (reference sequence). CDR3 length: 18 amino acids. Trimming cost V 4 bases and J 1 base; bases outside gene matches: 13.

Note on this clonotype: This clone may be a read error of a much larger clone one base away. The CDR3 DNA is TGTGCCAGCAGCTTAAAGGCCTTCGGGACAGGGTACGACGAGCAGTACTTC. It encodes CASSLKAFGTGYDEQYF. The genes are TRBV7-3 and TRBJ2-7; 9 nucleotides match TRBD1. The V gene end was trimmed by 1 base and the J gene end by 5 bases; junction bases not matched to a gene: 12. Germline V gives CDR1 SGHTA, CDR2 FQGTGA. The CDR3 contains 17 residues.

Only a few counts were recorded for this clonotype. The genes are TRBV3-1 and TRBJ2-3; 13 bases align to TRBD2. The germline V gene encodes CDR1 LGHDT and CDR2 YNNKEL (reference sequence). The junction had 4 bases not matched to a gene; V was cut back by 3 bases and J by 4 bases. This CDR3 is built from 16 residues. CDR3 DNA: TGTGCCAGCAGCCATCGGACTAGCGGGAGCTCAGATACGCAGTATTTT. It codes for CASSHRTSGSSDTQYF.

This clonotype occurred many times. The chain combines TRBV2 with TRBJ2-1; no clear D. The CDR3 consists of 12 residues. Trimming took 6 bases from V and 8 from J, leaving 11 bases between them. Per the germline V gene, CDR1 is SNHLY and CDR2 is FYNNEI. The DNA for the CDR3 is TGTGCCAGCAGGTCGCCAAGGGATGAGCAGTTCTTC. Its translation: CASRSPRDEQFF. The entire variable domain, with the rest obtained from reference TRBV2 and TRBJ2-1, is as follows: EPEVTQTPSHQVTQMGQEVILRCVPISNHLYFYWYRQILGQKVEFLVSFYNNEISEKSEIFDDQFSVERPDGSNFTLKIRSTKLEDSAMYFCASRSPRDEQFFGPGTRLTVL.

This clonotype was detected a few times. This chain's CDR3 is CASSLLRRRLAKNIQYF. For the CDR3, the DNA is TGTGCCAGCAGTCTCCTTCGGCGGCGACTAGCCAAAAACATTCAGTACTTC. V gene TRBV6-2 or TRBV6-3 combines with J gene TRBJ2-4; no firm D call. V was cut by 5 bases and J by 0 bases, with 17 bases left in between. Germline CDR1 is MNHEY and CDR2 is SVGEGT. The CDR3 is 17 residues long.

The CDR3 is CSVGSSYNEQFF. In DNA, the CDR3 is TGCAGCGTTGGCAGCTCCTACAATGAGCAGTTCTTC. The rearrangement uses TRBV29-1 and TRBJ2-1; D gene ambiguous. The CDR3 runs to 12 residues. Trimming left V 4 bases short and J 0 bases short, with 4 bases between. Per germline, CDR1 SQVTM and CDR2 ANQGSEA.

The chain links TRBV3-1 to TRBJ2-4; D is possibly TRBD2 (7 bases). Germline V gene sequence: CDR1 LGHDT, CDR2 YNNKEL (reference sequence). V shed 4 bases and J shed 8 bases, with 21 bases lying between them. The CDR3 runs 16 residues. The CDR3 loop is CASSPGPGGLSDIQYF. CDR3 in DNA: TGTGCCAGCAGCCCGGGGCCGGGGGGCCTAAGTGACATTCAGTACTTC.

This chain connects TRBV7-6 to TRBJ1-2; possibly TRBD1 for D (6 bases). V dropped 1 base and J dropped 1 base, with 10 bases sitting between them. The CDR3 runs to 15 residues. The V gene's germline CDR1 is SGHVS and CDR2 FNYEAQ. The CDR3 region has the DNA TGTGCCAGCAGCTTAGGGACAGATGATAACTATGGCTACACCTTC. Protein product: CASSLGTDDNYGYTF.

The gene calls are TRBV12-3 or TRBV12-4 and TRBJ2-3; TRBD2 aligns across 16 bases. This CDR3 comprises 17 residues. Unmatched junction bases numbered 8, after V lost 8 bases and J lost 3 bases. CDR3 sequence (DNA): TGTGCCAGCTGCGGGACTAGCGGGGGGGCCAGAACAGATACGCAGTATTTT. It is translated as CASCGTSGGARTDTQYF.